These T cell receptor beta chains were read from a single sample in a study of cytomegalovirus exposure and HLA in healthy donors. Only in-frame clones appear in the TCRdb table, and some are missing; sequencing was by immunoSEQ multiplex PCR. The data contain some 120,000 clones, about 8.5% of them singletons. The sample taken for sequencing was PBMCs. These receptors were taken from a man aged 40-55 years in good health and CMV-seronegative. Each CDR3 is given with its conserved first and last residue. D genes are given only for firm matches. The listing skips clone size in some rows; elsewhere it reads once, few, many or a size class.

cdr3_length d_call j_call clone_size v_call cdr3_aa cdr3_nt
15 . TRBJ2-7 . TRBV11-3 CASSPTAGAGYEQYF TGTGCCAGCAGCCCCACGGCGGGGGCGGGCTACGAGCAGTACTTC
15 . TRBJ1-2 few TRBV5-5 CASSLDKGLGYGYTF TGTGCCAGCAGCTTAGATAAGGGGCTCGGGTATGGCTACACCTTC
15 . TRBJ2-7 . TRBV6-1 CASSESAGSSYEKYF TGTGCCAGCAGTGAATCGGCAGGCAGCTCATACGAGAAGTACTTC
11 . TRBJ2-5 few TRBV6-5 CASRRQGTQYF TGTGCCAGCCGACGGCAGGGGACCCAGTACTTC
16 TRBD1 TRBJ2-3 few TRBV29-1 CSVEAQGQGGTDTQYF TGCAGCGTTGAAGCCCAAGGACAGGGGGGCACAGATACGCAGTATTTT
15 . TRBJ2-1 few TRBV6-5 CASNIGLSSYNEQFF TGTGCCAGCAATATTGGACTTAGCTCCTACAATGAGCAGTTCTTC
14 TRBD1 TRBJ1-4 . TRBV30 CAWRPDRGPEKLFF TGTGCCTGGAGGCCAGACAGGGGCCCTGAAAAACTGTTTTTT
13 TRBD1 TRBJ1-2 . TRBV6-5 CASTYHRGHGYTF TGTGCCAGCACCTACCATAGGGGGCATGGCTACACCTTC
18 TRBD1 TRBJ2-7 . TRBV5-8 CASSHWTGGGVHPYEQYF TGTGCCAGCAGCCATTGGACAGGGGGCGGCGTCCACCCCTACGAGCAGTACTTC
15 TRBD2 TRBJ2-5 . TRBV6-5 CASSLAGGYQETQYF TGTGCCAGCAGCCTAGCGGGGGGGTACCAAGAGACCCAGTACTTC
14 TRBD1 TRBJ1-3 few TRBV5-6 CASSFGQARNTIYF TGTGCCAGCAGCTTCGGACAGGCGCGAAACACCATATATTTT
16 TRBD2 TRBJ2-5 . TRBV10-3 CAISPWGSGVQETQYF TGTGCCATCAGTCCCTGGGGTAGCGGGGTTCAAGAGACCCAGTACTTC
17 TRBD1 TRBJ1-1 few TRBV7-3 CASSEGALGTPNTEAFF TGTGCCAGCAGCGAGGGGGCTTTGGGCACCCCGAACACTGAAGCTTTCTTT
15 TRBD1 TRBJ2-5 few TRBV10-3 CAIRAGQGAQETQYF TGTGCCATCAGAGCGGGACAGGGCGCCCAAGAGACCCAGTACTTC
15 . TRBJ1-1 . TRBV7-2 CASSFKSIRDTEAFF TGTGCCAGCAGCTTTAAGTCCATCCGGGACACTGAAGCTTTCTTT
14 . TRBJ2-2 few TRBV30 CAWSRGTNTGELFF TGTGCCTGGAGTAGGGGAACCAACACCGGGGAGCTGTTTTTT
13 . TRBJ2-1 few TRBV7-3 CASSFGGLGEQFF TGTGCCAGCAGCTTCGGGGGTTTAGGTGAGCAGTTCTTC
14 . TRBJ2-5 few TRBV9 CASSLGTHQETQYF TGTGCCAGCAGCCTCGGGACACACCAAGAGACCCAGTACTTC
13 . TRBJ2-5 few TRBV6-5 CATEGAGLGTQYF TGTGCCACGGAGGGGGCAGGCCTAGGGACCCAGTACTTC
16 . TRBJ1-3 . TRBV4-3 CASSQDPGGSGNTIYF TGCGCCAGCAGCCAAGATCCGGGGGGCTCCGGAAACACCATATATTTT
15 TRBD2 TRBJ2-1 . TRBV4-2 CASSQPGGSYNEQFF TGTGCCAGCAGCCAACCGGGGGGCTCCTACAATGAGCAGTTCTTC
13 . TRBJ2-2 once TRBV11-3 CASSSEGVGELFF TGTGCCAGCAGCTCCGAGGGGGTAGGGGAGCTGTTTTTT
17 . TRBJ2-2 few TRBV4-1 CASSQEGGWTGTGELFF TGCGCCAGCAGCCAAGAGGGGGGATGGACGGGCACCGGGGAGCTGTTTTTT
16 TRBD1 TRBJ1-2 . TRBV7-9 CASSFSPSTGGYGYTF TGTGCCAGCAGCTTTTCGCCGTCGACAGGGGGCTATGGCTACACCTTC
14 TRBD1 TRBJ1-1 few TRBV10-3 CAISERDSNTEAFF TGTGCCATCAGTGAAAGGGACAGTAACACTGAAGCTTTCTTT
14 TRBD1 TRBJ1-1 few TRBV5-1 CASSQGARGTEAFF TGCGCCAGCAGCCAGGGGGCGCGGGGGACTGAAGCTTTCTTT
14 TRBD2 TRBJ2-7 few TRBV4-1 CASSQEKRGYEQYF TGCGCCAGCAGCCAAGAGAAGCGGGGCTACGAGCAGTACTTC
14 . TRBJ1-2 few TRBV11-2 CASSPSGSSYGYTF TGTGCCAGCAGCCCATCCGGGAGCAGCTATGGCTACACCTTC
15 TRBD2 TRBJ2-1 few TRBV4-3 CASSQVSSGGGEQFF TGCGCCAGCAGCCAAGTTTCTAGCGGGGGGGGTGAGCAGTTCTTC
16 TRBD1 TRBJ2-1 . TRBV19 CASSYARTGPYNEQFF TGTGCCAGTTCCTACGCAAGGACAGGGCCTTACAATGAGCAGTTCTTC
13 . TRBJ1-5 . TRBV11-2 CASSLGRSQPQHF TGTGCCAGCAGCTTAGGCCGGAGCCAGCCCCAGCATTTT
17 TRBD1 TRBJ1-3 . TRBV15 CATSRDGTGGAGNTIYF TGTGCCACCAGCAGAGATGGGACAGGGGGAGCTGGAAACACCATATATTTT
11 . TRBJ2-5 . TRBV10-2 CASSEAETQYF TGCGCCAGCAGTGAGGCGGAGACCCAGTACTTC
15 TRBD2 TRBJ2-3 few TRBV29-1 CSATHGGGAADTQYF TGCAGCGCCACCCACGGCGGGGGGGCCGCAGATACGCAGTATTTT
15 . TRBJ1-1 few TRBV4-1 CASSQDKGGGTEAFF TGCGCCAGCAGCCAAGATAAGGGAGGGGGCACTGAAGCTTTCTTT
14 . TRBJ2-2 few TRBV7-3 CASSPTGVTGELFF TGTGCCAGCAGTCCGACCGGGGTAACCGGGGAGCTGTTTTTT
12 . TRBJ2-2 . TRBV6-5 CASSLNFGELFF TGTGCCAGCAGTTTGAACTTCGGGGAGCTGTTTTTT